A single count supports the clone carrying this T cell receptor beta chain. Its antigen is as yet unknown. The authors ran the assay at deep level. Profiling relied on immunoSEQ multiplex PCR, and the TCRdb table lists in-frame clones only, not all of them. This table has about 2 million clones, roughly 96% appearing once. The J segment lost 4 bases and the V segment lost 2 bases, leaving 10 bases of the junction unmatched. CDR1 is GTSNPN and CDR2 is SVGIG in the germline V gene (reference sequence). The CDR3 contains 15 residues. The data stem from a study of shared clonotypes between healthy human individuals. Notes on the study in general: Rarefaction revealed incomplete sorted-subset sequencing despite large depth. Approximately 5% was the fraction of naive CD4 clonotypes found shared across a handful of donors. Larger estimated richness was generally seen in naive subsets than in memory subsets.

The sequencing sample was made of naive CD4+ T cells sorted from blood. Specified subset: CD45RA+ positively selected. The clonotype comes from a man between 18 and 35 years old in good health. This sequence joins TRBV30 and TRBJ1-1; 7 bases line up with TRBD1. The CDR3 loop is CAWSQGGRRGTEAFF. For the CDR3, the DNA is TGTGCCTGGAGTCAGGGGGGAAGGCGAGGCACTGAAGCTTTCTTT.